This T cell receptor (beta chain) was recovered during a study of sequential checkpoint blockade in melanoma. For the study at large: First-line arms were nivolumab then ipilimumab, or the reverse, randomized 1:1.

The CDR3 totals 14 residues. V was shortened by 3 bases and J by 4 bases, with 11 bases between the two germline ends. The V gene's germline CDR1 is LGHNA and CDR2 YSLEER. As to treatment: randomized to nivolumab then ipilimumab (arm A) or the reverse (arm B). From thawed PBMCs, live CD3+CD8+ cells negative for CD19 and CD56 were sorted. The data were produced by immunoSEQ multiplex PCR, yet TCRdb's version contains in-frame clones alone and is incomplete. Among some 17,000 clones, about 66% were seen once, and the ten largest hold about 12%. This specimen consisted of CD8+ T cells sorted from blood (inferred from file names), obtained from a patient given nivolumab and ipilimumab in sequence. This TCR was sampled from a human donor with melanoma. The chain has TRBV4-3 and TRBJ2-3; D gene uncertain. The CDR3 loop is CASSHTGRADTQYF. CDR3 sequence (DNA): TGCGCCAGCAGCCATACGGGTCGTGCAGATACGCAGTATTTT.